One sample yielded the 26 T cell receptor beta chains listed below, sequenced in a study of blood T cell repertoires in COVID-19. Assay: immunoSEQ multiplex PCR; the TCRdb copy retains only in-frame clones and omits some. The sample includes about 220,000 clones, 65% to 85% seen only once; the top ten take less than 2.5%. The sample was peripheral blood. The receptors originated from an older woman with acute or convalescent COVID-19.

The chain carries TRBV7-2 and TRBJ2-5, with 10 bases that match TRBD2. CDR1 SGHTA and CDR2 FQGNSA come from the germline V gene. J lost 2 bases, V lost 9 bases, and 12 bases had no gene match. The CDR3 consists of 16 residues. This CDR3 is CASRPRTSGLQETQYF. CDR3 nucleotide sequence: TGTGCCAGTAGACCCCGGACTAGCGGACTACAAGAGACCCAGTACTTC.

As regards this clone: This same CDR3 is encoded by further DNA sequences in the sample. CDR3 in DNA: TGTGCCAGCAGTAGGGACAGGGCCTACGAGCAGTACTTC. It encodes CASSRDRAYEQYF. The chain employs TRBV5-6 and TRBJ2-7; 9 bases agree with TRBD1. Germline V CDR1 and CDR2: SGHDT, YYEEEE. This CDR3 comprises 13 residues. V lost 5 bases to trimming and J lost 2 bases; unmatched junction nucleotides: 2.

The gene calls are TRBV7-8 and TRBJ2-2; TRBD2 matches at 7 bases. Germline trimming cut 5 bases from V and 2 bases from J; bases unmatched to any gene: 5. The CDR3 consists of 15 residues. Germline V gene sequence: CDR1 SGHVS, CDR2 FQNEAQ. CDR3 residues: CASSPGGGNTGELFF. CDR3 nucleotide sequence: TGTGCCAGCAGCCCTGGGGGGGGTAACACCGGGGAGCTGTTTTTT.

This clone was seen just once. In DNA, the CDR3 is TGTGCCAGCTCACCACCCCGACAGTTGGCTGGCTACACCTTC. Translation gives CASSPPRQLAGYTF. The V call is TRBV18, the J call TRBJ1-2, with D possibly TRBD1 on 5 matching bases. The length of the CDR3 is 14 residues. The V gene's germline CDR1 is KGHSH and CDR2 LQKENI. Deletions cut 0 bases from V and 7 bases from J, with 12 bases between.

The rearrangement links TRBV5-8 to TRBJ1-1, with D maybe TRBD1 (5 bases). The CDR3 extends over 14 amino acids. V was shortened by 0 bases and J by 5 bases, with 11 bases between the two germline ends. The germline V gene has CDR1 SGHTS and CDR2 YDEGEE. Here the CDR3 reads CASSLEGLLTEAFF. The DNA for the CDR3 is TGTGCCAGCAGCTTGGAGGGGCTATTGACTGAAGCTTTCTTT.

This clone is a singleton in its sample. The chain carries TRBV18 and TRBJ1-2; no reliable D call. V lost 4 bases to trimming and J lost 4 bases, with 10 bases between them. The CDR3 runs to 13 residues. The germline CDR1 and CDR2 sequences are KGHSH and LQKENI. The CDR3 reads CASSLEGRYGYTF. For the CDR3, the DNA is TGTGCCAGCTCACTCGAGGGCCGCTATGGCTACACCTTC. Based on the CDR3 plus reference TRBV18 and TRBJ1-2, the full variable domain is NAGVMQNPRHLVRRRGQEARLRCSPMKGHSHVYWYRQLPEEGLKFMVYLQKENIIDESGMPKERFSAEFPKEGPSILRIQQVVRGDSAAYFCASSLEGRYGYTFGSGTRLTVV.

This clone occurred a few times. The rearrangement joins TRBV28 to TRBJ1-5; TRBD1 agrees at 7 bases. The CDR3 runs to 16 residues. The V and J ends lost 7 bases and 0 bases, in that order; junction bases with no gene match: 9. CDR1 MDHEN and CDR2 SYDVKM come from the germline V gene. The CDR3 DNA is TGTGCCAGCACCTTCCCCGGACAGGTTAGCAATCAGCCCCAGCATTTT. Amino acid sequence: CASTFPGQVSNQPQHF.

This clone was recorded at least ten times. The chain links TRBV4-1 to TRBJ1-6; 7 nucleotides match TRBD1. There are 19 residues in the CDR3. Germline V CDR1 and CDR2: MGHRA, YSYEKL. V was clipped by 1 base and J by 4 bases; unmatched bases: 13. CDR3 residues: CASSQAGTATGVYNSPLHF. The CDR3 coding sequence is TGCGCCAGCAGCCAAGCCGGGACGGCTACAGGGGTTTATAATTCACCCCTCCACTTT.

The genes are TRBV5-6 and TRBJ1-2; 8 bases align to TRBD1. With 4 bases clipped from V and 8 bases from J, the junction kept 7 bases outside the gene matches. CDR3 length equals 13 residues. Germline CDR1 and CDR2: SGHDT and YYEEEE. The CDR3 DNA reads TGTGCCAGCAGCCGGGACAGGATTTTCGGCTACACCTTC. Protein product: CASSRDRIFGYTF.

In its sample, this clone was seen once. The chain couples TRBV6-5 to TRBJ1-6; 8 bases are a match to TRBD1. Germline trimming cut 0 bases from V and 8 bases from J; bases unmatched to any gene: 3. The CDR3 spans 15 residues. Looked up from germline, CDR1 is MNHEY and CDR2 is SVGAGI. The chain's CDR3 is CASSYSQGADSPLHF. Written as DNA, the CDR3 is TGTGCCAGCAGTTACTCTCAGGGGGCCGATTCACCCCTCCACTTT.

The chain joins TRBV3-1 (or the pseudogene TRBV3-2) to TRBJ1-1; no reliable D call. The CDR3 totals 14 residues. Germline assignment: CDR1 LGHDT and CDR2 YNNKEL (reference sequence). Trimming shortened V by 5 bases and J by 0 bases, and 10 bases separated the two germline ends. CDR3 nucleotides: TGTGCCAGCAGCTATGGCGGTGTGAACACTGAAGCTTTCTTT. It codes for CASSYGGVNTEAFF.

The chain is built from TRBV3-1 (or the pseudogene TRBV3-2) and TRBJ2-1; 10 nucleotides align to TRBD2. Looked up from germline, CDR1 is LGHDT and CDR2 is YNNKEL (reference sequence). This CDR3 is built from 15 residues. V lost 6 bases, J lost 2 bases, and 4 bases stayed unmatched. In DNA, the CDR3 is TGTGCCAGCAGTTTAGGACTAGCGGCCTACAATGAGCAGTTCTTC. Its protein is CASSLGLAAYNEQFF.

The V gene is TRBV3-1 (or the pseudogene TRBV3-2), the J gene TRBJ1-3; D call uncertain. The CDR3 loop spans 15 amino acids. Trimming removed 4 bases at V and 1 base at J, with 11 bases between. CDR1 is LGHDT and CDR2 is YNNKEL in the germline V gene (reference sequence). In nucleotides, the CDR3 is TGTGCCAGCAGCCCATTACGGGATTCTGGAAACACCATATATTTT. Protein: CASSPLRDSGNTIYF.

The chain links TRBV6-1 to TRBJ1-1, with D maybe TRBD1 (6 bases). In germline, CDR1 is MNHNS, CDR2 SASEGT. V was trimmed by 3 bases and J by 1 base, leaving 21 bases between them. This CDR3 region has 18 residues. The CDR3 loop is CASSDHFRGSIWNTEAFF. CDR3 bases: TGTGCCAGCAGTGATCATTTCAGGGGATCTATTTGGAACACTGAAGCTTTCTTT.

V and J are TRBV10-3 and TRBJ1-2; no firm D call. CDR1 and CDR2 from the germline V gene are ENHRY and SYGVKD. Trimming stripped 2 bases from V and 0 bases from J, with 10 bases between. CDR3 length equals 15 residues. In nucleotides, the CDR3 is TGTGCCATCAGTGAGGACTACGCTGCTAACTATGGCTACACCTTC. This encodes CAISEDYAANYGYTF.

The chain uses TRBV9 and TRBJ1-3, with 8 positions matching TRBD1. Looked up from germline, CDR1 is SGDLS and CDR2 is YYNGEE. V shed 4 bases, J shed 0 bases, and the junction held 6 bases outside the gene matches. The CDR3 spans 16 residues. The CDR3 nucleotides are TGTGCCAGCAGCCCCTTAGACAGGGGCTCTGGAAACACCATATATTTT. Translating gives CASSPLDRGSGNTIYF.

The rearrangement uses TRBV2 and TRBJ2-2; TRBD1 aligns across 7 bases. V shed 5 bases and J 6 bases; nucleotides not matched to a gene: 6. The germline V gene encodes CDR1 SNHLY and CDR2 FYNNEI. The CDR3 is made up of 14 amino acids. CDR3 sequence reads: CASSTDRAAGELFF. CDR3 sequence (DNA): TGTGCCAGCAGTACCGACAGGGCCGCCGGGGAGCTGTTTTTT.

This clone occurred a few times. The chain uses TRBV4-2 and TRBJ2-6, with D perhaps TRBD1 (5 bases). Germline V gene data show CDR1 as LGHNA and CDR2 as YNFKEQ. V lost 2 bases and J lost 4, with 15 bases in between. The CDR3 length is 17 residues. The CDR3 DNA is TGTGCCAGCAGCCAAATCTCTCAGGGTTACGGGGCCAACGTCCTGACTTTC. Translated: CASSQISQGYGANVLTF.

This clone was counted only a few times. The chain links TRBV11-3 to TRBJ1-3, with D uncertain. Deletions cut 1 base from V and 4 bases from J, with 5 bases between. The CDR3 contains 13 residues. Germline loops: CDR1 SGHNT, CDR2 YENEEA. CDR3 DNA: TGTGCCAGCAGCTTAGGCGTCGGAAACACCATATATTTT. Its translation: CASSLGVGNTIYF. Full variable domain (rest looked up from reference TRBV11-3 and TRBJ1-3): EAGVVQSPRYKIIEKKQPVAFWCNPISGHNTLYWYLQNLGQGPELLIRYENEEAVDDSQLPKDRFSAERLKGVDSTLKIQPAELGDSAVYLCASSLGVGNTIYFGEGSWLTVV.

The genes are TRBV5-1 and TRBJ2-5; 9 positions agree with TRBD2. Germline V lookup: CDR1 SGHRS, CDR2 YFSETQ. The CDR3 is made up of 15 amino acids. J was trimmed by 3 bases and V by 4 bases; bases with no gene match: 7. The CDR3 is CASSAYLAGKETQYF. CDR3 nucleotide sequence: TGCGCCAGCAGCGCTTATCTAGCGGGGAAAGAGACCCAGTACTTC.

The J gene is TRBJ2-5, the V gene TRBV6-5; 7 bases fit TRBD1. Germline trimming cut 5 bases from V and 5 bases from J; bases unmatched to any gene: 8. The germline gives CDR1 MNHEY, CDR2 SVGAGI. The CDR3 totals 14 residues. This CDR3 is CASSRRTGWETQYF. The DNA for the CDR3 is TGTGCCAGCAGTAGGCGGACAGGTTGGGAGACCCAGTACTTC.

The gene calls are TRBV5-4 and TRBJ2-7, with 11 bases aligning to TRBD1. This CDR3 region has 14 residues. V trimming: 4 bases; J trimming: 5 bases; junction bases outside the gene matches: 5. Germline values: CDR1 SGHNT, CDR2 YYREEE (reference sequence). The CDR3 DNA follows: TGTGCCAGCAGCGGACAGGGGGCCGACCACGAGCAGTACTTC. Amino acids: CASSGQGADHEQYF.

The rearrangement links TRBV28 to TRBJ2-7; 7 bases agree with TRBD1. This CDR3 region has 13 residues. The V gene's germline CDR1 is MDHEN and CDR2 SYDVKM. The J segment lost 0 bases and the V segment lost 10 bases, leaving 6 bases of the junction unmatched. The CDR3 is CATGQAVSYEQYF. Here the CDR3 DNA reads TGTGCCACCGGACAGGCCGTCTCCTACGAGCAGTACTTC.

V usage is TRBV6-6 and J usage is TRBJ2-5; no reliable D call. Trimming stripped 4 bases from V and 5 bases from J, with 8 bases between. CDR1 and CDR2 from the germline V gene are MNHNY and SVGAGI (reference sequence). The CDR3 sequence is 12 residues long. CDR3 in DNA: TGTGCCAGCAGTTCAACTACGGAGACCCAGTACTTC. It specifies CASSSTTETQYF.

The V call is TRBV15, the J call TRBJ1-2; 9 bases match TRBD1. The V segment lost 5 bases and the J segment 6 bases; nucleotides outside the gene matches: 7. The CDR3 runs 14 residues. CDR1 and CDR2 from the germline V gene are LNHNV and YYDKDF (reference sequence). The chain's CDR3 is CATSGAQGANGYTF. The DNA of the CDR3 is TGTGCCACCAGCGGGGCACAGGGGGCGAATGGCTACACCTTC.

The rearrangement uses TRBV6-5 and TRBJ2-3; D gene ambiguous. V lost 6 bases and J 5 bases, leaving 6 bases between the germline ends. There are 11 residues in the CDR3. Germline V CDR1 and CDR2: MNHEY, SVGAGI. Here the CDR3 DNA reads TGTGCCAGCAGCACCAGAGATACGCAGTATTTT. Its protein is CASSTRDTQYF.